One sample yielded the 24 T cell receptor beta chains listed below, sequenced in a study of blood T cell repertoires in COVID-19. Profiling relied on immunoSEQ multiplex PCR, and the TCRdb table lists in-frame clones only, not all of them. The sample lists hundreds of thousands of clones, approximately 88% occurring once. The sequencing sample was made of peripheral blood. All receptors come from a man aged 18 to 30 with active or convalescent COVID-19.

The V and J genes are TRBV5-1 and TRBJ2-1; 7 nucleotides agree with TRBD2. This CDR3 has 13 amino acids. Germline V CDR1 and CDR2: SGHRS, YFSETQ. V was pared by 4 bases and J by 9 bases, with 7 bases of the junction left unmatched. CDR3 in amino acids: CASSRTSTVEQFF. Here the CDR3 DNA reads TGCGCCAGCAGCAGGACTAGTACGGTTGAGCAGTTCTTC. Full variable domain (rest looked up from reference TRBV5-1 and TRBJ2-1): KAGVTQTPRYLIKTRGQQVTLSCSPISGHRSVSWYQQTPGQGLQFLFEYFSETQRNKGNFPGRFSGRQFSNSRSEMNVSTLELGDSALYLCASSRTSTVEQFFGPGTRLTVL.

The chain has TRBV7-9 and TRBJ1-4; tentative D call: TRBD1 (6 bases). The length of the CDR3 is 15 residues. V was shortened by 4 bases and J by 8 bases, with 17 bases between the two germline ends. Germline V CDR1 and CDR2: SEHNR, FQNEAQ (reference sequence). The CDR3 region has the DNA TGTGCCAGCAGCTCGACCGGGACAATCGGAGAAAAACTGTTTTTT. Translation gives CASSSTGTIGEKLFF. Full variable domain (missing parts from reference TRBV7-9 and TRBJ1-4): DTGVSQNPRHKITKRGQNVTFRCDPISEHNRLYWYRQTLGQGPEFLTYFQNEAQLEKSRLLSDRFSAERPKGSFSTLEIQRTEQGDSAMYLCASSSTGTIGEKLFFGSGTQLSVL.

This clone was observed a single time. The genes are TRBV7-8 and TRBJ1-5, with D possibly being TRBD1 (6 bases). Trimming shortened V by 3 bases and J by 3 bases, and 15 bases separated the two germline ends. The germline gives CDR1 SGHVS, CDR2 FQNEAQ. There are 16 residues in the CDR3. The DNA of the CDR3 is TGTGCCAGCAGCTTTTACGTGGACAGTAACAATCAGCCCCAGCATTTT. Residues: CASSFYVDSNNQPQHF.

This sequence joins TRBV5-1 and TRBJ2-1; 7 bases line up with TRBD1. J lost 7 bases, V lost 0 bases, and 4 bases had no gene match. Germline CDR1 reads SGHRS; CDR2 reads YFSETQ. The CDR3 loop spans 14 amino acids. DNA of the CDR3: TGCGCCAGCAGCTTGGATGCCAGGGGGAATGAGCAGTTCTTC. Translating gives CASSLDARGNEQFF.

The CDR3 region is CATSDPDRVYEQYF. The CDR3 DNA reads as TGTGCCACCAGTGACCCCGACAGGGTCTACGAGCAGTACTTC. The gene calls are TRBV24-1 and TRBJ2-7; 7 bases line up with TRBD1. The CDR3 covers 14 residues. With V trimmed by 4 bases and J by 3 bases, 5 bases remained unmatched. Germline CDR1 is KGHDR and CDR2 is SFDVKD.

The chain links TRBV18 to TRBJ1-6, with D perhaps TRBD1 (6 bases). Germline V gene lookup returns CDR1 KGHSH and CDR2 LQKENI. Trimming cost V 3 bases and J 9 bases, with 12 bases left between them. CDR3 length: 14 amino acids. The CDR3 DNA sequence: TGTGCCAGCTCACCCGCCCAGGGGAGTTCACCCCTCCACTTT. Translating it yields CASSPAQGSSPLHF.

The chain joins TRBV19 to TRBJ2-1, with 9 positions matching TRBD2. Germline V CDR1 and CDR2: LNHDA, SQIVND (reference sequence). V shed 3 bases and J 8 bases; nucleotides not matched to a gene: 8. This CDR3 is built from 15 residues. The CDR3 protein is CASSIYSGGAYEQFF. The DNA for the CDR3 is TGTGCCAGTAGTATTTATAGCGGGGGAGCCTATGAGCAGTTCTTC.

V usage is TRBV4-1 and J usage is TRBJ1-2; 8 bases align to TRBD1. V trimming: 1 base; J trimming: 2 bases; junction bases outside the gene matches: 3. This CDR3 spans 15 amino acids. Germline V lookup: CDR1 MGHRA, CDR2 YSYEKL. The CDR3 region is CASSQAPGGNYGYTF. The CDR3 nucleotides are TGCGCCAGCAGCCAAGCGCCAGGGGGCAACTATGGCTACACCTTC.

V and J are TRBV5-1 and TRBJ2-7, with a tentative D call TRBD1 (5 bases). The length of the CDR3 is 14 residues. Germline V CDR1 and CDR2: SGHRS, YFSETQ. Between the trimmed V and J ends, which lost 0 bases and 3 bases, there was a span of 10 bases. CDR3 loop: CASSLDGQYYEQYF. Written as DNA, the CDR3 is TGCGCCAGCAGCTTGGATGGACAATACTACGAGCAGTACTTC.

The CDR3 DNA reads as TGTGCCAGCAGCGTGTCGGCCTACGCCGGACTAGCGGGCCACACCGGGGAGCTGTTTTTT. Translated: CASSVSAYAGLAGHTGELFF. J is TRBJ2-2 and V is TRBV9; 11 bases are a match to TRBD2. Trimming at V came to 2 bases and at J to 3 bases, leaving 15 bases not matched to a gene. The CDR3 is 20 residues long. The germline V gene has CDR1 SGDLS and CDR2 YYNGEE. The variable domain in full, completed from reference TRBV9 and TRBJ2-2, reads DSGVTQTPKHLITATGQRVTLRCSPRSGDLSVYWYQQSLDQGLQFLIQYYNGEERAKGNILERFSAQQFPDLHSELNLSSLELGDSALYFCASSVSAYAGLAGHTGELFFGEGSRLTVL.

The count of this clone is one. The J gene is TRBJ1-2, the V gene TRBV24-1; 8 nucleotides align to TRBD1. Germline V gene lookup returns CDR1 KGHDR and CDR2 SFDVKD. Trimming took 3 bases from V and 3 from J; bases not matched to a gene: 2. This CDR3 comprises 14 residues. CDR3 sequence (DNA): TGTGCCACCAGTGATGCGGGACAGGACTATGGCTACACCTTC. The encoded protein is CATSDAGQDYGYTF.

The gene calls are TRBV13 and TRBJ1-1, with 7 positions matching TRBD1. The CDR3 totals 16 residues. Germline values: CDR1 PRHDT, CDR2 FYEKMQ (reference sequence). V was pared by 0 bases and J by 6 bases, with 10 bases of the junction left unmatched. The CDR3 coding sequence is TGTGCCAGCAGCTTAGGAAATACAGGGGCTGGGGCTGAAGCTTTCTTT. Protein product: CASSLGNTGAGAEAFF.

The chain has TRBV7-6 and TRBJ2-3, with D hard to call. V was cut by 2 bases and J by 0 bases, with 6 bases left in between. Germline V gene data show CDR1 as SGHVS and CDR2 as FNYEAQ. CDR3 length: 14 residues. CDR3 DNA: TGTGCCAGCAGCTTAACTGCTAGCACAGATACGCAGTATTTT. Its protein product is CASSLTASTDTQYF.

V gene TRBV4-1 combines with J gene TRBJ2-5; 13 bases are a match to TRBD2. This CDR3 comprises 18 residues. Germline lookup yields CDR1 MGHRA and CDR2 YSYEKL. Trimming cost V 4 bases and J 1 base; bases outside gene matches: 9. The CDR3 is CASSLSPTSGGTQETQYF. The DNA for the CDR3 is TGCGCCAGCAGCCTTTCCCCGACTAGCGGGGGGACCCAAGAGACCCAGTACTTC.

The J gene is TRBJ2-5, the V gene TRBV14; TRBD1 matches 9 bases. Looked up from germline, CDR1 is SGHDN and CDR2 is FVKESK. The J segment lost 4 bases and the V segment lost 1 base, leaving 13 bases of the junction unmatched. This CDR3 spans 18 amino acids. As DNA, the CDR3 is TGTGCCAGCAGCCAAGCTCATTGGGGGACAGGGTTAAGAGAGACCCAGTACTTC. Encoded protein: CASSQAHWGTGLRETQYF.

The chain uses TRBV19 and TRBJ2-1; 10 nucleotides align to TRBD2. The ends lost 6 bases at V and 5 bases at J; junction bases unmatched: 10. The CDR3 sequence is 16 residues long. The V gene's germline CDR1 is LNHDA and CDR2 SQIVND (reference sequence). CDR3 residues: CASSRLSGGANNEQFF. The CDR3 region has the DNA TGTGCCAGTAGCCGACTGAGCGGGGGGGCCAACAATGAGCAGTTCTTC. The whole variable domain, filled in from reference TRBV19 and TRBJ2-1, reads DGGITQSPKYLFRKEGQNVTLSCEQNLNHDAMYWYRQDPGQGLRLIYYSQIVNDFQKGDIAEGYSVSREKKESFPLTVTSAQKNPTAFYLCASSRLSGGANNEQFFGPGTRLTVL.

The chain has TRBV4-1 and TRBJ2-2; possibly TRBD1 for D (5 bases). Trimming took off 1 base at V and 0 bases at J, with 9 bases between the two ends. Germline-derived CDR1 and CDR2 are MGHRA and YSYEKL. The CDR3 totals 16 residues. The CDR3 sequence is CASSQGQRTNTGELFF. The DNA for the CDR3 is TGCGCCAGCAGCCAAGGACAGAGAACGAACACCGGGGAGCTGTTTTTT.

This chain joins TRBV3-1 (or the pseudogene TRBV3-2) and TRBJ2-2; no clear D gene. Germline V gene lookup returns CDR1 LGHDT and CDR2 YNNKEL (reference sequence). There are 17 residues in the CDR3. Trimming removed 1 base at V and 4 bases at J, with 16 bases between. CDR3 region: CASSQVGSSDFTGELFF. DNA for the CDR3: TGTGCCAGCAGCCAAGTTGGGTCCAGCGACTTCACCGGGGAGCTGTTTTTT.

The genes are TRBV5-1 and TRBJ1-5; 8 positions agree with TRBD1. The CDR3 consists of 16 residues. V was pared by 3 bases and J by 0 bases, with 5 bases of the junction left unmatched. CDR1 is SGHRS, CDR2 YFSETQ, per germline. This chain's CDR3 is CASSSGGGPSNQPQHF. The DNA of the CDR3 is TGCGCCAGCAGCTCAGGGGGCGGCCCTAGCAATCAGCCCCAGCATTTT. Variable domain in full (rest from reference TRBV5-1 and TRBJ1-5): KAGVTQTPRYLIKTRGQQVTLSCSPISGHRSVSWYQQTPGQGLQFLFEYFSETQRNKGNFPGRFSGRQFSNSRSEMNVSTLELGDSALYLCASSSGGGPSNQPQHFGDGTRLSIL.

This clone was counted once. This chain links TRBV7-2 with TRBJ1-1; TRBD1 aligns across 12 bases. CDR1 is SGHTA and CDR2 is FQGNSA in the germline V gene. V lost 5 bases, J lost 6 bases, and 4 bases stayed unmatched. CDR3 length equals 14 residues. CDR3 DNA: TGTGCCAGCAGCCTCGGGACAGGGGGCTCTGAAGCTTTCTTT. Translated, it gives CASSLGTGGSEAFF.

This rearrangement joins TRBV7-6 to TRBJ1-3, with TRBD1 matching over 7 bases. Germline loops: CDR1 SGHVS, CDR2 FNYEAQ. V shed 5 bases and J 3 bases; nucleotides not matched to a gene: 10. CDR3 length: 16 residues. In nucleotides, the CDR3 is TGTGCCAGCAGCCCACATTCCAGACAGGGTGGAAACACCATATATTTT. Protein sequence: CASSPHSRQGGNTIYF.

The chain employs TRBV4-3 and TRBJ1-2, with D hard to call. The CDR3 spans 14 residues. In germline, CDR1 is LGHNA, CDR2 YSLEER. Between the trimmed V and J ends, which lost 1 base and 2 bases, there was a span of 8 bases. The CDR3 loop reads CASSQVRQNYGYTF. Written as DNA, the CDR3 is TGCGCCAGCAGCCAAGTGCGGCAGAACTATGGCTACACCTTC.

This chain links TRBV15 with TRBJ1-2, with D tentatively TRBD1 (5 bases). The length of the CDR3 is 16 residues. V was clipped by 3 bases and J by 6 bases, with 20 bases between them. Germline values: CDR1 LNHNV, CDR2 YYDKDF (reference sequence). CDR3 DNA: TGTGCCACCAGCAGTGGTATGGCACCCAGGGTAAATGGCTACACCTTC. This translates into CATSSGMAPRVNGYTF.

This clone appeared a single time. The rearrangement uses TRBV7-8 and TRBJ2-5; a possible D gene is TRBD2 (5 bases). V lost 5 bases and J 5 bases, leaving 21 bases between the germline ends. The CDR3 loop spans 16 amino acids. The V gene's germline CDR1 is SGHVS and CDR2 FQNEAQ. CDR3 region: CASSLEGPNRWETQYF. CDR3 coding DNA: TGTGCCAGCAGCCTCGAGGGCCCGAATCGATGGGAGACCCAGTACTTC. The full variable domain, completed using reference TRBV7-8 and TRBJ2-5, is GAGVSQSPRYKVAKRGQDVALRCDPISGHVSLFWYQQALGQGPEFLTYFQNEAQLDKSGLPSDRFFAERPEGSVSTLKIQRTQQEDSAVYLCASSLEGPNRWETQYFGPGTRLLVL.